These 21 T cell receptor beta chains were all obtained from the same sample, sequenced in a study of control samples from healthy donors and cancer patients. Produced via immunoSEQ multiplex PCR; TCRdb's table is partial and in-frame only. The table has around 84,000 clones, 84% seen once. Sequencing was performed on PBMCs. All receptors come from a man in his 60s with head and neck cancer.

This sequence joins TRBV10-3 and TRBJ2-7; tentative D call: TRBD1 (5 bases). Looked up from germline, CDR1 is ENHRY and CDR2 is SYGVKD. CDR3 length equals 12 residues. Deletions cut 7 bases from V and 6 bases from J, with 13 bases between. CDR3 in DNA: TGTGCCATCACGGCAGGGCCACGCGAGCAGTACTTC. Its translation is CAITAGPREQYF.

The V gene is TRBV5-6, the J gene TRBJ2-7; D uncertain. Germline-derived CDR1 and CDR2 are SGHDT and YYEEEE. The CDR3 spans 12 residues. V was pared by 3 bases and J by 0 bases, with 4 bases between. Here the CDR3 DNA reads TGTGCCAGCAGCTCTCGCTCCTACGAGCAGTACTTC. As protein: CASSSRSYEQYF.

The V and J genes are TRBV2 and TRBJ2-6; possibly TRBD1 or TRBD2 for D (5 bases each). V lost 7 bases, J lost 0 bases, and 22 bases lay in between. The germline gives CDR1 SNHLY, CDR2 FYNNEI. CDR3 length equals 19 residues. CDR3 DNA sequence: TGTGCCAGCATTGGATTTGGGGGAAAATCGGACTCTGGGGCCAACGTCCTGACTTTC. This codes for CASIGFGGKSDSGANVLTF.

The chain couples TRBV3-1 (or the pseudogene TRBV3-2) to TRBJ2-2; D not certain. Per germline, CDR1 LGHDT and CDR2 YNNKEL (reference sequence). The CDR3 is 14 amino acids. Trimming shortened V by 8 bases and J by 5 bases, and 15 bases separated the two germline ends. The DNA of the CDR3 is TGTGCCAGCGCAACTTTGGGGTCAACCGGGGAGCTGTTTTTT. Translating gives CASATLGSTGELFF.

This clone was counted once. The CDR3 loop is CASSGRSGLSNEQFF. The CDR3 DNA follows: TGTGCCAGCAGCGGACGTAGCGGATTATCCAATGAGCAGTTCTTC. V and J are TRBV7-8 and TRBJ2-1; D possibly corresponds to TRBD2 (6 bases). Looked up from germline, CDR1 is SGHVS and CDR2 is FQNEAQ. Trimming pared 5 bases from V and 6 bases from J, leaving 17 bases between. CDR3 size: 15 residues.

This clone was observed a single time. The V gene is TRBV2, the J gene TRBJ2-7, with 10 bases aligning to TRBD2. CDR1 is SNHLY, CDR2 FYNNEI, per germline. V lost 5 bases to trimming and J lost 7 bases; unmatched junction nucleotides: 5. CDR3 length equals 13 residues. CDR3 sequence reads: CASSSGTSEEQYF. CDR3 DNA sequence: TGTGCCAGCAGTTCCGGGACTAGCGAAGAGCAGTACTTC.

The rearrangement joins TRBV5-5 to TRBJ1-1; D unresolved. The V end lost 3 bases, the J end lost 5 bases, and 11 bases lay between the germline ends. CDR1 and CDR2 (germline): SGHKS, YYEKEE (reference sequence). There are 13 residues in the CDR3. This CDR3 is CASSSAAFTEAFF. CDR3 nucleotides: TGTGCCAGCAGCTCGGCAGCGTTTACTGAAGCTTTCTTT.

The V call is TRBV18, the J call TRBJ1-4; TRBD1 aligns across 9 bases. Trimming took 0 bases from V and 11 from J; bases not matched to a gene: 7. The CDR3 totals 15 residues. Germline V gives CDR1 KGHSH, CDR2 LQKENI. CDR3 bases: TGTGCCAGCTCACCACCGGGACAGGGTGTTCCGAAACTGTTTTTT. Protein sequence: CASSPPGQGVPKLFF.

The V gene is TRBV19, the J gene TRBJ2-1, with 8 nucleotides matching TRBD2. V dropped 5 bases and J dropped 15; count of bases not matched to a gene: 12. The CDR3 totals 13 residues. CDR1 is LNHDA and CDR2 is SQIVND in the germline V gene (reference sequence). CDR3 coding DNA: TGTGCCAGTAGTCCCCGGGGACTAGGGTTTGGGTTCTTC. Protein: CASSPRGLGFGFF.

The DNA for the CDR3 is TGTGCCAGCAGCCAAGGATTCGGGACCTCACTTAGGAAGTACTTC. This translates into CASSQGFGTSLRKYF. The chain couples TRBV3-1 (or the pseudogene TRBV3-2) to TRBJ2-4; D is tentatively TRBD1 or TRBD2 (5 bases each). V was pared by 1 base and J by 14 bases, with 21 bases between. The CDR3 loop spans 15 amino acids. Germline assignment: CDR1 LGHDT and CDR2 YNNKEL (reference sequence).

The table lists this clone with a few counts. The chain recombines TRBV4-1 with TRBJ2-7; 11 bases match TRBD2. V shed 1 base, J shed 0 bases, and the junction held 5 bases outside the gene matches. The CDR3 length is 17 residues. Germline V CDR1 and CDR2: MGHRA, YSYEKL. The CDR3 is CASSQGGLAGYSYEQYF. The CDR3 DNA reads TGCGCCAGCAGCCAAGGCGGACTAGCGGGTTACTCCTACGAGCAGTACTTC.

V usage is TRBV10-3 and J usage is TRBJ1-2, with a possible D match to TRBD1 (6 bases). The CDR3 runs 13 residues. Per germline, CDR1 ENHRY and CDR2 SYGVKD. V gave up 8 bases and J gave up 2 bases, with 12 bases separating them. The CDR3 DNA reads as TGTGCCATCTTTCGGGACACCAACTATGGCTACACCTTC. This translates into CAIFRDTNYGYTF.

The chain joins TRBV6-5 to TRBJ2-1; 10 positions match TRBD1. There are 14 residues in the CDR3. V lost 6 bases and J lost 6; bases outside the gene matches: 5. Germline CDR1 is MNHEY and CDR2 is SVGAGI. The CDR3 loop reads CASSWDRGGNEQFF. For the CDR3, the DNA is TGTGCCAGCAGCTGGGACAGGGGCGGCAATGAGCAGTTCTTC.

The chain carries TRBV28 and TRBJ1-2, with TRBD1 matching over 8 bases. The germline CDR1 and CDR2 sequences are MDHEN and SYDVKM. J lost 5 bases, V lost 6 bases, and 5 bases had no gene match. This CDR3 spans 13 amino acids. The CDR3 DNA sequence: TGTGCCAGCAGGGGTGACAGGGGATATGGCTACACCTTC. Translation: CASRGDRGYGYTF.

This clone was found once. The chain carries TRBV18 and TRBJ2-1; D is ambiguous. The CDR3 is 15 residues long. Germline V gene data show CDR1 as KGHSH and CDR2 as LQKENI. V lost 4 bases and J 7 bases, leaving 17 bases between the germline ends. CDR3 sequence: CASSRPRTPGNEQFF. For the CDR3, the DNA is TGTGCCAGCTCACGTCCGCGGACCCCTGGGAATGAGCAGTTCTTC.

The chain has TRBV7-9 and TRBJ1-2; D not resolved. Trimming took off 4 bases at V and 5 bases at J, with 17 bases between the two ends. The CDR3 is 15 amino acids. In germline, CDR1 is SEHNR, CDR2 FQNEAQ (reference sequence). CDR3 DNA sequence: TGTGCCAGCAGCTCCCCCTCGGCTGGGGATTATGGCTACACCTTC. This gives the protein CASSSPSAGDYGYTF. Full variable domain (missing parts from reference TRBV7-9 and TRBJ1-2): DTGVSQNPRHKITKRGQNVTFRCDPISEHNRLYWYRQTLGQGPEFLTYFQNEAQLEKSRLLSDRFSAERPKGSFSTLEIQRTEQGDSAMYLCASSSPSAGDYGYTFGSGTRLTVV.

The V and J genes are TRBV4-2 and TRBJ2-1; 10 nucleotides line up with TRBD2. With 5 bases clipped from V and 4 bases from J, the junction kept 8 bases outside the gene matches. In germline, CDR1 is LGHNA, CDR2 YNFKEQ. The CDR3 runs to 16 residues. The CDR3 region has the DNA TGTGCCAGCAGCGCGACTGGGACTAGCGTTTACAATGAGCAGTTCTTC. Its translation: CASSATGTSVYNEQFF.

The chain is built from TRBV28 and TRBJ1-6, with 7 bases fitting TRBD1. This CDR3 comprises 14 residues. After removal of 4 bases from V and 6 bases from J, the junction contained 3 bases not matched to a gene. CDR1 is MDHEN, CDR2 SYDVKM, per germline. The CDR3, as DNA: TGTGCCAGCAGTTCCGGGACAGCTAATTCACCCCTCCACTTT. Translation: CASSSGTANSPLHF.

The V and J genes are TRBV6-5 and TRBJ2-7, with 7 bases matching TRBD1. CDR1 is MNHEY, CDR2 SVGAGI, per germline. The V and J ends lost 6 bases and 2 bases, in that order; junction bases with no gene match: 4. The CDR3 contains 13 residues. The CDR3 DNA follows: TGTGCCAGCAGACGGACAGGAACCTACGAGCAGTACTTC. It codes for CASRRTGTYEQYF.

The chain is built from TRBV27 and TRBJ1-5; D call uncertain. The CDR3 totals 13 residues. Germline loops: CDR1 MNHEY, CDR2 SMNVEV (reference sequence). Trimming took off 4 bases at V and 3 bases at J, with 7 bases between the two ends. The CDR3 sequence: CASSWTHNQPQHF. CDR3 nucleotide sequence: TGTGCCAGCAGTTGGACGCACAATCAGCCCCAGCATTTT.

V usage is TRBV20-1 and J usage is TRBJ2-3; possible D gene TRBD1, 6 bases. The CDR3 is made up of 16 amino acids. CDR1 and CDR2 (germline): DFQATT, SNEGSKA (reference sequence). Trimming removed 3 bases at V and 2 bases at J, with 18 bases between. In DNA form, the CDR3 reads TGCAGTGCTAGTAGGGCCAGGGGACCCATCACAGATACGCAGTATTTT. Residues: CSASRARGPITDTQYF.